A single sample gave rise to the 28 T cell receptor beta chains below, sequenced in a study of vaccination and CD4 T cells after COVID-19 (dated by TCRdb to between 2021 and 2024). The protocol used for the library was PCR. Sequencing used an Illumina iSeq 100. TCR sequencing of DNA from cultured CD4+ T cells used the Oncomine TCR Beta short-read assay at the Johns Hopkins FTIC core. Through fastp at Q25 and MiXCR, TCRdb rebuilt clones from the public reads, retaining in-frame beta chains. Merged by CDR3 protein, the rows form single entries marked with the most common genes and DNA. In this sample the table shows around 13,000 distinct CDR3 sequences, approximately 39% of which occur a single time. The ten largest clones capture over 12% of the sample. Their target antigens are unknown. What this sample's treatment or condition label stands for: roughly ten-day PBMC culture with coronavirus spike peptide pools or control peptides (ViraFEST assay).

Material for sequencing was CD4+ T cells from blood, cultured in vitro. These receptors were taken from a human donor who had recovered from COVID-19.

The V gene is TRBV6-1, the J gene TRBJ1-1, with D possibly TRBD1 on 5 matching bases. CDR3 size: 14 residues. The germline V gene encodes CDR1 MNHNS and CDR2 SASEGT. V shed 6 bases and J shed 4 bases, with 15 bases lying between them. The CDR3 is CASRTGREGTEAFF. The CDR3 DNA reads as TGTGCCAGCAGGACGGGCAGGGAGGGCACTGAAGCTTTCTTT.

This clonotype is deemed medium-sized. As DNA, the CDR3 is TGTGCCAGCGGCCAGACGAACACTGAAGCTTTCTTT. This gives the protein CASGQTNTEAFF. This chain links TRBV2 with TRBJ1-1; D not certain. This CDR3 contains 12 residues. V was trimmed by 8 bases and J by 1 base, leaving 8 bases between them. Germline lookup yields CDR1 SNHLY and CDR2 FYNNEI. The variable domain in full, completed from reference TRBV2 and TRBJ1-1, reads EPEVTQTPSHQVTQMGQEVILRCVPISNHLYFYWYRQILGQKVEFLVSFYNNEISEKSEIFDDQFSVERPDGSNFTLKIRSTKLEDSAMYFCASGQTNTEAFFGQGTRLTVV.

This clonotype turned up a few times. V usage is TRBV20-1 and J usage is TRBJ2-1; 8 bases are a match to TRBD2. Losses at the gene ends were 6 bases for V and 9 bases for J; bases not matched to a gene: 13. The CDR3 totals 14 residues. Germline lookup yields CDR1 DFQATT and CDR2 SNEGSKA (reference sequence). The CDR3 loop is CSAGRGGQGSEQFF. The CDR3 DNA sequence: TGCAGTGCGGGACGGGGGGGCCAAGGAAGTGAGCAGTTCTTC.

The CDR3 DNA follows: TGTGCCATCAAGGGGGCCGGGGAGCTGTTTTTT. Protein: CAIKGAGELFF. The V and J genes are TRBV10-3 and TRBJ2-2; D might be TRBD1 (6 bases). Trimming removed 7 bases at V and 6 bases at J, with 6 bases between. This CDR3 has 11 residues. Germline assignment: CDR1 ENHRY and CDR2 SYGVKD.

In this sample, this clonotype turned up once. The rearrangement links TRBV5-1 to TRBJ2-1; 7 bases are shared with TRBD2. The CDR3 extends over 15 amino acids. Germline V gene sequence: CDR1 SGHRS, CDR2 YFSETQ. Trimming took 5 bases from V and 1 from J; bases not matched to a gene: 6. CDR3 sequence (DNA): TGCGCCAGCAGGGAGACTAGCCATTCCTACAATGAGCAGTTCTTC. Its protein product is CASRETSHSYNEQFF.

This chain uses TRBV5-4 with TRBJ2-7, with TRBD2 matching 10 bases. The CDR3 has 15 residues. CDR1 and CDR2 (germline): SGHNT, YYREEE (reference sequence). V gave up 4 bases and J gave up 2 bases; unmatched junction bases: 6. CDR3 sequence reads: CASSRSGGDTYEQYF. The CDR3 region has the DNA TGTGCCAGCAGCCGAAGCGGGGGGGATACCTACGAGCAGTACTTC.

V usage is TRBV7-2 and J usage is TRBJ1-5; perhaps TRBD1 as D (6 bases). V was pared by 5 bases and J by 2 bases, with 13 bases between. The CDR3 contains 15 residues. Per the germline V gene, CDR1 is SGHTA and CDR2 is FQGNSA. The CDR3 nucleotides are TGTGCCAGCAGCCCAGAGGACAGTGGCAATCAGCCCCAGCATTTT. Protein: CASSPEDSGNQPQHF.

A few counts support this clonotype. The chain uses TRBV29-1 and TRBJ2-5, with D unresolved. The CDR3 loop spans 11 amino acids. From germline, CDR1 is SQVTM and CDR2 ANQGSEA. The V and J ends lost 2 bases and 5 bases respectively, with 6 bases between them. This CDR3 reads CSVEFKETQYF. The CDR3 region has the DNA TGCAGCGTTGAATTTAAGGAGACCCAGTACTTC.

The CDR3 sequence is CASSPRTGFYEQYF. CDR3 DNA: TGTGCCAGCAGCCCTCGGACAGGGTTCTACGAGCAGTACTTC. The rearrangement uses TRBV12-3 or TRBV12-4 and TRBJ2-7; 8 positions match TRBD1. This CDR3 has 14 amino acids. The V and J ends lost 6 bases and 3 bases, in that order; junction bases with no gene match: 7.

In this sample, this clonotype turned up a few times. In nucleotides, the CDR3 is TGTGCCAGTAGTAACCATCGACGGACGAAGAACACTGAAGCTTTCTTT. It translates to CASSNHRRTKNTEAFF. The V gene is TRBV19, the J gene TRBJ1-1; the D is unclear. V was cut by 4 bases and J by 1 base, with 16 bases left in between. Germline V gene data show CDR1 as LNHDA and CDR2 as SQIVND (reference sequence). The CDR3 covers 16 residues.

This chain uses TRBV6-1 with TRBJ2-7; 8 bases align to TRBD2. Per germline, CDR1 MNHNS and CDR2 SASEGT. CDR3 length equals 15 residues. The junction had 10 bases not matched to a gene; V was cut back by 7 bases and J by 2 bases. CDR3 DNA sequence: TGTGCCAGCAAAGGAGGGAGGCGGGGGGCCTACGAGCAGTACTTC. Amino acid sequence: CASKGGRRGAYEQYF.

The sample holds a few counts of this clonotype. The genes are TRBV7-9 and TRBJ2-7; either TRBD1 or TRBD2 may fit D (5 bases each). With 1 base removed from V and 0 bases from J, the gap between germline ends came to 16 bases. This CDR3 is 17 amino acids long. CDR1 and CDR2 (germline): SEHNR, FQNEAQ (reference sequence). The CDR3 loop is CASSLGNGGLGSYEQYF. In DNA form, the CDR3 reads TGTGCCAGCAGCTTAGGGAATGGGGGATTAGGCTCCTACGAGCAGTACTTC.

This chain joins TRBV11-1 and TRBJ1-2; 12 bases are a match to TRBD1. The CDR3 extends over 14 amino acids. Losses at the gene ends were 5 bases for V and 4 bases for J; bases not matched to a gene: 2. CDR1 and CDR2 (germline): SGHAT, FQDESV (reference sequence). The CDR3 DNA reads as TGTGCCAGCAGCCCGGGACAGGGGGCCTATGGCTACACCTTC. Protein product: CASSPGQGAYGYTF.

The V and J genes are TRBV5-4 and TRBJ1-4; 7 bases align to TRBD1. The CDR3 runs to 15 residues. Per the germline V gene, CDR1 is SGHNT and CDR2 is YYREEE (reference sequence). V lost 4 bases, J lost 8 bases, and 11 bases stayed unmatched. CDR3 residues: CASSQGSQGGEKLFF. The DNA for the CDR3 is TGTGCCAGCAGCCAGGGGAGCCAGGGGGGCGAAAAACTGTTTTTT.

This clonotype was counted between two and nine times. V gene TRBV10-3 combines with J gene TRBJ2-2; 11 bases line up with TRBD1. The length of the CDR3 is 14 residues. Unmatched junction bases numbered 8, after V lost 10 bases and J lost 7 bases. CDR1 and CDR2 from the germline V gene are ENHRY and SYGVKD. CDR3 in DNA: TGTGCCAAGGCTGGGACAGGGGGGGACGGGGAGCTGTTTTTT. It yields the protein CAKAGTGGDGELFF.

The genes are TRBV6-1 and TRBJ2-7; D unclear. Trimming removed 6 bases at V and 0 bases at J, with 12 bases between. The length of the CDR3 is 14 residues. From germline, CDR1 is MNHNS and CDR2 SASEGT. The CDR3 nucleotides are TGTGCCAGCAGCGTTCGGACGGACTCCTACGAGCAGTACTTC. It specifies CASSVRTDSYEQYF.

This clonotype was counted only a few times. The chain has TRBV7-9 and TRBJ1-2; D gene uncertain. V shed 1 base and J shed 8 bases, with 11 bases lying between them. The germline gives CDR1 SEHNR, CDR2 FQNEAQ (reference sequence). There are 13 residues in the CDR3. This CDR3 reads CASSLVGESGYTF. CDR3 bases: TGTGCCAGCAGCTTAGTTGGGGAAAGCGGCTACACCTTC. The complete variable domain, with remaining parts taken from reference TRBV7-9 and TRBJ1-2, reads DTGVSQNPRHKITKRGQNVTFRCDPISEHNRLYWYRQTLGQGPEFLTYFQNEAQLEKSRLLSDRFSAERPKGSFSTLEIQRTEQGDSAMYLCASSLVGESGYTFGSGTRLTVV.

V and J are TRBV30 and TRBJ2-7, with D hard to call. Germline V gene lookup returns CDR1 GTSNPN and CDR2 SVGIG (reference sequence). V gave up 3 bases and J gave up 3 bases, with 12 bases separating them. The CDR3 runs to 13 residues. The CDR3 DNA follows: TGTGCCTGGAGCACCTCGGGCGGCTACGAGCAGTACTTC. Translation: CAWSTSGGYEQYF.

The chain has TRBV7-9 and TRBJ2-2, with 11 bases identical to TRBD2. Germline CDR1 is SEHNR and CDR2 is FQNEAQ (reference sequence). This CDR3 contains 19 residues. The V and J ends lost 5 bases and 4 bases, in that order; junction bases with no gene match: 15. The CDR3 bases are TGTGCCAGCAGCCCCCCCCGCCTCATAGCGGGGGGGTTCACCGGGGAGCTGTTTTTT. Translating it yields CASSPPRLIAGGFTGELFF.

In its sample, this clonotype was seen a few times. The genes are TRBV6-1 and TRBJ1-2; TRBD1 aligns across 8 bases. Germline V lookup: CDR1 MNHNS, CDR2 SASEGT. J lost 0 bases, V lost 4 bases, and 4 bases had no gene match. The CDR3 extends over 15 amino acids. CDR3 protein: CASSGWTGTNYGYTF. CDR3 bases: TGTGCCAGCAGTGGATGGACAGGGACTAACTATGGCTACACCTTC.

V is TRBV30 and J is TRBJ1-5; D is possibly TRBD1 (6 bases). This CDR3 has 14 amino acids. From germline, CDR1 is GTSNPN and CDR2 SVGIG (reference sequence). V lost 4 bases and J lost 9, with 19 bases in between. The CDR3 DNA reads as TGTGCCTGGACCAGTGAGGGGGTGGGATGGCCCCAGCATTTT. This sequence encodes CAWTSEGVGWPQHF. The full variable domain, with the rest looked up from reference TRBV30 and TRBJ1-5, is SQTIHQWPATLVQPVGSPLSLECTVEGTSNPNLYWYRQAAGRGLQLLFYSVGIGQISSEVPQNLSASRPQDRQFILSSKKLLLSDSGFYLCAWTSEGVGWPQHFGDGTRLSIL.

This clonotype appeared a few times. V is TRBV15 and J is TRBJ2-3, with a possible D match to TRBD1 (5 bases). Germline loops: CDR1 LNHNV, CDR2 YYDKDF (reference sequence). The CDR3 runs 14 residues. V lost 0 bases and J 5 bases, leaving 9 bases between the germline ends. The CDR3 DNA reads TGTGCCACCAGCAGAGAAGGGGTTAGAGATACGCAGTATTTT. It is translated as CATSREGVRDTQYF.

The rearrangement uses TRBV6-1 and TRBJ1-4; 7 positions match TRBD1. The germline CDR1 and CDR2 sequences are MNHNS and SASEGT. This CDR3 has 19 amino acids. V shed 1 base, J shed 8 bases, and the junction held 19 bases outside the gene matches. The CDR3 reads CASSEVRGLKGQLYEKLFF. The CDR3 coding sequence is TGTGCCAGCAGTGAAGTAAGGGGATTAAAGGGACAGCTTTACGAAAAACTGTTTTTT.

The chain carries TRBV11-2 and TRBJ2-1; D ambiguous. Germline V gene lookup returns CDR1 SGHAT and CDR2 FQNNGV. V lost 5 bases to trimming and J lost 8 bases, with 22 bases between them. CDR3 length equals 16 residues. CDR3 residues: CASSPIMRLAPHEQFF. CDR3 DNA sequence: TGTGCCAGCAGCCCAATTATGAGACTCGCACCCCATGAGCAGTTCTTC.

V usage is TRBV6-1 and J usage is TRBJ1-1; D not resolved. The CDR3 extends over 12 amino acids. Germline CDR1 and CDR2: MNHNS and SASEGT. V was pared by 6 bases and J by 1 base, with 6 bases between. In DNA form, the CDR3 reads TGTGCCAGCAGCAAGAAGAACACTGAAGCTTTCTTT. Protein sequence: CASSKKNTEAFF.

The gene calls are TRBV20-1 and TRBJ1-4, with 9 nucleotides matching TRBD1. The CDR3 has 14 amino acids. Germline CDR1 DFQATT, CDR2 SNEGSKA (reference sequence). The junction had 1 base not matched to a gene; V was cut back by 0 bases and J by 5 bases. The CDR3 nucleotides are TGCAGTGCTAGAGAAGGGACAGGGAATGAAAAACTGTTTTTT. This gives the protein CSAREGTGNEKLFF.

This sequence joins TRBV5-1 and TRBJ2-6; perhaps TRBD1 as D (5 bases). The V end lost 4 bases, the J end lost 0 bases, and 20 bases lay between the germline ends. This CDR3 has 19 residues. Germline V gene lookup returns CDR1 SGHRS and CDR2 YFSETQ. The CDR3 region has the DNA TGCGCCAGCAGCCAAAGTGTCCAGGGTTCCAGCTCTGGGGCCAACGTCCTGACTTTC. As protein: CASSQSVQGSSSGANVLTF.

This chain uses TRBV5-1 with TRBJ2-2, with a possible D match to TRBD1 (6 bases). V was trimmed by 0 bases and J by 8 bases, leaving 14 bases between them. The CDR3 spans 15 residues. Germline assignment: CDR1 SGHRS and CDR2 YFSETQ. CDR3 amino acids: CASSLAVGTTGELFF. Written as DNA, the CDR3 is TGCGCCAGCAGCTTGGCTGTAGGGACAACAGGGGAGCTGTTTTTT.